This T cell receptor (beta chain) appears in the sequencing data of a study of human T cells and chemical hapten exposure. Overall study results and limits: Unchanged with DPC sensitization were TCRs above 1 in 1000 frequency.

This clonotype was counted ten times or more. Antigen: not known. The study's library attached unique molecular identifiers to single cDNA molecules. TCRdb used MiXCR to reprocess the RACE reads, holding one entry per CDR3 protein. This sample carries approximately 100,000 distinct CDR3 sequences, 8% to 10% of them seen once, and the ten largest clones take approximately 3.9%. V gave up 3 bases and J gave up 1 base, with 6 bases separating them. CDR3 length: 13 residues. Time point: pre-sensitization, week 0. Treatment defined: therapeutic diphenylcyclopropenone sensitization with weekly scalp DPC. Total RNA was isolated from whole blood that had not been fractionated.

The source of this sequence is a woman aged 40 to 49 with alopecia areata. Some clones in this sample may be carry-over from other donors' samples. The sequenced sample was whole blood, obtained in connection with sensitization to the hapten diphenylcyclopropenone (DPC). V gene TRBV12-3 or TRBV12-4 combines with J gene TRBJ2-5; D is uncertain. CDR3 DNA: TGTGCCAGCAGTTTCCTCGGCCAAGAGACCCAGTACTTC. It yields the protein CASSFLGQETQYF.